This T cell receptor (beta chain) originates from a study of T cells after yellow fever vaccination. To note about this clonotype: A much larger clone lies one base from this, so it may be a read error.

Germline-derived CDR1 and CDR2 are MNHNS and SASEGT. The CDR3 runs 16 residues. The V and J ends lost 3 bases and 6 bases, in that order; junction bases with no gene match: 12. They built TCR cDNA with 5'RACE template switching, a step that put in a universal primer site and UMIs. TCRdb used MiXCR to reprocess the 5' RACE reads, holding one entry per CDR3 protein. The table has 100,000 to 150,000 distinct CDR3 sequences, under 8.5% seen once. J is TRBJ1-2 and V is TRBV6-1; TRBD1 matches 8 bases. This specimen was CD4+ T cells sorted from PBMCs, taken 10 days after the first yellow fever vaccination. The receptor was derived from a man aged 18 to 35 who received the YFV17D yellow fever vaccine. The CDR3 spells CASSDRPATGAHGYTF. CDR3 sequence (DNA): TGTGCCAGCAGTGACCGTCCCGCGACAGGGGCCCATGGCTACACCTTC.